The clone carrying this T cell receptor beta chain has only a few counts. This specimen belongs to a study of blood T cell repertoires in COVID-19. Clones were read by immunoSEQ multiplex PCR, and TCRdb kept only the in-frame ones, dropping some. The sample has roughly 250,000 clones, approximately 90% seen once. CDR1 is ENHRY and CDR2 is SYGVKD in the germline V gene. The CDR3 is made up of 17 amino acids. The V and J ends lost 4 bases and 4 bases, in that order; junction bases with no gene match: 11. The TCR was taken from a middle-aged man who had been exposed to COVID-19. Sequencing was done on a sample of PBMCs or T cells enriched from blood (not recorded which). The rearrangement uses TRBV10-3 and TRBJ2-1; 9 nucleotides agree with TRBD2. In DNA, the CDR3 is TGTGCCATCAGTGTTGTAACGGGGACTAGCCCATACAATGAGCAGTTCTTC. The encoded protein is CAISVVTGTSPYNEQFF.